This T cell receptor (beta chain) is drawn from a study of blood T cell repertoires in COVID-19. Study at large: Material from acute and convalescent COVID-19 was sourced from the United States, Italy and Spain. PBMCs, B-cell-depleted T cells, or T cells were the source of the cDNA or gDNA that made up the material.

Per the original methods: Quantification of nucleated cells was approximated via reference gene primer amplification. Produced via immunoSEQ multiplex PCR; TCRdb's table is partial and in-frame only. Clone size and V and J calls were adopted from that table, with D and trimming inferred from the DNA. The sample includes 35,000 to 45,000 clones, approximately 89% of them seen just once. Germline V gives CDR1 SSHAT, CDR2 FNYEAQ (reference sequence). CDR3 length: 15 amino acids. V trimming: 6 bases; J trimming: 10 bases; junction bases outside the gene matches: 14. Sequenced input: peripheral blood. This TCR derives from a human donor in a cohort sampled during active COVID-19. The chain has TRBV7-7 and TRBJ1-4, with 7 bases aligning to TRBD1. For the CDR3, the DNA is TGTGCCAGCAGACCGGGGGGGGACAGTTCTGGAAAACTGTTTTTT. Its translation: CASRPGGDSSGKLFF.